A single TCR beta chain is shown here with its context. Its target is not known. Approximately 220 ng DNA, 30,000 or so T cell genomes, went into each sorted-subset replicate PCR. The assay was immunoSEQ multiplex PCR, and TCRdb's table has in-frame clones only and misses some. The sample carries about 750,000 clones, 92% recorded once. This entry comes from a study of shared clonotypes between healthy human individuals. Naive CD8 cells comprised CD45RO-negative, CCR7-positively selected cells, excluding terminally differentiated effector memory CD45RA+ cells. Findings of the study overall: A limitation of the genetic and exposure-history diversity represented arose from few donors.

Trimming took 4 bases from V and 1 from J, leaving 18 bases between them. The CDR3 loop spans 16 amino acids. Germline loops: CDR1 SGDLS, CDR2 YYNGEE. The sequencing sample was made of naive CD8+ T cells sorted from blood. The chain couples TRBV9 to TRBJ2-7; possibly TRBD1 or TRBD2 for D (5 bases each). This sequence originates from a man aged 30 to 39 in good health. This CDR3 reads CASSPPPGTVSYEQYF. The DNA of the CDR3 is TGTGCCAGCAGCCCACCCCCCGGGACGGTATCCTACGAGCAGTACTTC.